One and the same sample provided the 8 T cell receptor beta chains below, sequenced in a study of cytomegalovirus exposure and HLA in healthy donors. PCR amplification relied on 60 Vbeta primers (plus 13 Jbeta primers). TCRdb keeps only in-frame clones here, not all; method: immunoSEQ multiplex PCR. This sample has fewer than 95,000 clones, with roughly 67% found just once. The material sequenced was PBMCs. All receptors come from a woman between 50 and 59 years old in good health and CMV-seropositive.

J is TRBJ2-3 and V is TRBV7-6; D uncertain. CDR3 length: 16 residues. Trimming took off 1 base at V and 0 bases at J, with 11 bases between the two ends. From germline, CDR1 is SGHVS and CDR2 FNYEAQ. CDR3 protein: CASSLGLLPSTDTQYF. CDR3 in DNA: TGTGCCAGCAGCTTAGGGCTCCTCCCTAGCACAGATACGCAGTATTTT.

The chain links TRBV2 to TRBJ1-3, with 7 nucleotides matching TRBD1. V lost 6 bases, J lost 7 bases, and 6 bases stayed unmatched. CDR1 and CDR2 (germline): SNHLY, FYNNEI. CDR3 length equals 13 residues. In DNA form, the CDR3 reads TGTGCCAGCAGCCTACAGGGGTACAACACCATATATTTT. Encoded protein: CASSLQGYNTIYF.

CDR3 sequence (DNA): TGTGCCAGCAGCGTAGATCGGACAGGGGATGGCTACACCTTC. This translates into CASSVDRTGDGYTF. The chain joins TRBV9 to TRBJ1-2; TRBD1 matches 9 bases. CDR1 is SGDLS, CDR2 YYNGEE, per germline. With V trimmed by 0 bases and J by 6 bases, 3 bases remained unmatched. There are 14 residues in the CDR3.

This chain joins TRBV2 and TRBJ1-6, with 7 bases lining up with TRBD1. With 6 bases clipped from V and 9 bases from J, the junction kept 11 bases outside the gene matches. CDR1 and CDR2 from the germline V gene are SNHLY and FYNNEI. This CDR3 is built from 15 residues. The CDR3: CASRRQGPEGSPLHF. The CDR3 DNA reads TGTGCCAGCAGGCGACAGGGTCCTGAGGGTTCACCCCTCCACTTT.

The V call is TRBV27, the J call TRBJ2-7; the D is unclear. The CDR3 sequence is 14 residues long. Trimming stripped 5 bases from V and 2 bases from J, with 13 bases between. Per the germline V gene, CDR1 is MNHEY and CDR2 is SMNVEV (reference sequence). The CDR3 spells CASSPPVFPYEQYF. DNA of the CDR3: TGTGCCAGCAGTCCCCCGGTTTTCCCCTACGAGCAGTACTTC.

For the CDR3, the DNA is TGTGCCAGTAGTATTGAAAGGGGGAACACTGAAGCTTTCTTT. Encoded protein: CASSIERGNTEAFF. The chain carries TRBV19 and TRBJ1-1; the D gene is possibly TRBD1 (5 bases). Germline V gene sequence: CDR1 LNHDA, CDR2 SQIVND (reference sequence). Deletions cut 3 bases from V and 1 base from J, with 9 bases between. The CDR3 is 14 residues long.

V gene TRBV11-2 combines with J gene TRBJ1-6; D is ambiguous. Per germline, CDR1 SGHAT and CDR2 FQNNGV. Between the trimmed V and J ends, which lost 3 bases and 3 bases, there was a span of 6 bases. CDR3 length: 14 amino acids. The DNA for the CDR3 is TGTGCCAGCAGCTTTTCAAACTATAATTCACCCCTCCACTTT. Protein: CASSFSNYNSPLHF. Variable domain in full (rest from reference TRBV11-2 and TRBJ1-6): EAGVAQSPRYKIIEKRQSVAFWCNPISGHATLYWYQQILGQGPKLLIQFQNNGVVDDSQLPKDRFSAERLKGVDSTLKIQPAKLEDSAVYLCASSFSNYNSPLHFGNGTRLTVT.

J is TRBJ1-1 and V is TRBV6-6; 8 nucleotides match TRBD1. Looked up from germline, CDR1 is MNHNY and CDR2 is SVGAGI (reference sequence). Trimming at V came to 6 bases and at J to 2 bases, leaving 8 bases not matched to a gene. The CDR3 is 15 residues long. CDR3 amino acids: CASRIMQGANTEAFF. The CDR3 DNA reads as TGTGCCAGCAGAATCATGCAGGGGGCTAACACTGAAGCTTTCTTT.